The 20 T cell receptor beta chains reported below all come from one sample, sequenced in a study of T cell responses to AZD1222 COVID-19 vaccine. Sequencing was performed with immunoSEQ multiplex PCR; in TCRdb, only in-frame clones are kept and a portion is missing. The table lists just under 150,000 clones, roughly 86% of them singletons. Sequenced material: peripheral blood, taken 28 days after the second AZD1222 dose. All receptors come from an adult who received the AZD1222 COVID-19 vaccine.

This chain connects TRBV6-5 to TRBJ1-1; a weak D match, TRBD1 (5 bases). CDR3 size: 15 residues. Germline V gene data show CDR1 as MNHEY and CDR2 as SVGAGI. The V gene lost 2 bases and the J gene lost 5 bases, with 15 bases spanning the gap. In DNA form, the CDR3 reads TGTGCCAGCAGTTACGAATCGTGGGGCGGAACTGAAGCTTTCTTT. Amino acids: CASSYESWGGTEAFF.

V is TRBV7-9 and J is TRBJ2-6; a possible D gene is TRBD1 (6 bases). Trimming left V 7 bases short and J 0 bases short, with 16 bases between. The CDR3 is 17 residues long. The V gene's germline CDR1 is SEHNR and CDR2 FQNEAQ (reference sequence). The CDR3: CASTPGQIISGANVLTF. The DNA of the CDR3 is TGTGCCAGCACCCCGGGACAAATAATCTCTGGGGCCAACGTCCTGACTTTC.

The chain combines TRBV5-1 with TRBJ2-5; a possible D gene is TRBD1 (7 bases). The CDR3 totals 14 residues. The germline V gene encodes CDR1 SGHRS and CDR2 YFSETQ. V lost 4 bases, J lost 5 bases, and 15 bases lay in between. The CDR3 DNA is TGCGCCAGCAGCGCGGGACAGAGTATGGAGACCCAGTACTTC. Its translation is CASSAGQSMETQYF.

J is TRBJ2-1 and V is TRBV11-2; TRBD1 is a possible D gene (5 bases). Germline V gene lookup returns CDR1 SGHAT and CDR2 FQNNGV. The CDR3 spans 14 residues. The ends were cut back, 1 base at V and 5 bases at J, with 9 bases in the middle. CDR3 loop: CASSLGGANNEQFF. CDR3 nucleotide sequence: TGTGCCAGCAGCTTAGGTGGGGCCAACAATGAGCAGTTCTTC.

This chain joins TRBV7-8 and TRBJ2-7; tentatively, D is TRBD1 (6 bases). The V end was cut by 1 base, the J end by 2 bases, with 15 bases between. The germline CDR1 and CDR2 sequences are SGHVS and FQNEAQ. This CDR3 is 16 amino acids long. CDR3 amino acids: CASSLGTVTNTYEQYF. CDR3 sequence (DNA): TGTGCCAGCAGCTTAGGGACAGTGACCAATACCTACGAGCAGTACTTC.

J is TRBJ1-3 and V is TRBV7-2; D call uncertain. Trimming stripped 2 bases from V and 8 bases from J, with 7 bases between. Germline CDR1 and CDR2: SGHTA and FQGNSA. The CDR3 loop spans 12 amino acids. The CDR3 region has the DNA TGTGCCAGCAGCTTATCCCGAGACACCATATATTTT. Its protein product is CASSLSRDTIYF.

The chain carries TRBV18 and TRBJ1-3; unclear D gene. Germline CDR1 is KGHSH and CDR2 is LQKENI. Trimming took 6 bases from V and 3 from J, leaving 9 bases between them. CDR3 length equals 13 residues. The CDR3 DNA reads as TGTGCCAGCTCCGGCCCATTTGGAAACACCATATATTTT. This translates into CASSGPFGNTIYF.

The rearrangement links TRBV6-2 or TRBV6-3 to TRBJ2-5, with 9 nucleotides matching TRBD2. This CDR3 has 15 residues. The J segment lost 4 bases and the V segment lost 2 bases, leaving 5 bases of the junction unmatched. Germline V CDR1 and CDR2: MNHEY, SVGEGT. As DNA, the CDR3 is TGTGCCAGCAGTTACGGGCGGGGGGGAGGAGAGACCCAGTACTTC. It yields the protein CASSYGRGGGETQYF.

This rearrangement joins TRBV5-1 to TRBJ1-4; perhaps TRBD1 as D (6 bases). The CDR3 consists of 14 residues. Trimming pared 3 bases from V and 4 bases from J, leaving 10 bases between. Per germline, CDR1 SGHRS and CDR2 YFSETQ. Here the CDR3 reads CASSSGQINEKLFF. In DNA, the CDR3 is TGCGCCAGCAGCTCCGGACAGATTAATGAAAAACTGTTTTTT.

This chain links TRBV12-3 or TRBV12-4 with TRBJ2-7; D remains unclear. The CDR3 is made up of 11 amino acids. Trimming left V 4 bases short and J 3 bases short, with 4 bases between. CDR3 loop: CASSSVYEQYF. The CDR3 bases are TGTGCCAGCAGTTCCGTCTACGAGCAGTACTTC.

V usage is TRBV23-1 and J usage is TRBJ1-1, with TRBD1 as a possible D gene (6 bases). Being an ORF, TRBV23-1 has a function that is uncertain. V lost 4 bases, J lost 1 base, and 16 bases lay in between. The CDR3 contains 16 residues. The CDR3 DNA follows: TGCGCCAGCAGTCGCGACAGGCGAGGGGGGAACACTGAAGCTTTCTTT. Residues: CASSRDRRGGNTEAFF.

This clone was seen a single time. This rearrangement joins TRBV24-1 to TRBJ2-1, with 11 bases fitting TRBD2. Per the germline V gene, CDR1 is KGHDR and CDR2 is SFDVKD. The J segment lost 7 bases and the V segment lost 3 bases, leaving 10 bases of the junction unmatched. The CDR3 is 17 amino acids. CDR3 residues: CATSDRGLAGRRNEQFF. CDR3 coding DNA: TGTGCCACCAGTGATCGCGGACTAGCGGGTAGGAGAAATGAGCAGTTCTTC.

This chain links TRBV18 with TRBJ2-7, with 7 bases matching TRBD2. CDR3 length: 15 residues. Germline trimming cut 1 base from V and 0 bases from J; bases unmatched to any gene: 3. Germline CDR1 and CDR2: KGHSH and LQKENI. The CDR3 nucleotides are TGTGCCAGCTCACCACGGGGGAGGGGCTCCTACGAGCAGTACTTC. Translation: CASSPRGRGSYEQYF.

The chain combines TRBV18 with TRBJ2-7; possibly TRBD1 for D (5 bases). Germline CDR1 KGHSH, CDR2 LQKENI. The length of the CDR3 is 15 residues. Trimming removed 0 bases from V and 5 bases from J, with 14 bases in between. The CDR3 spells CASSPPGRLWDEQYF. The CDR3 DNA follows: TGTGCCAGCTCACCACCGGGGCGCCTTTGGGACGAGCAGTACTTC.

This clone was observed a single time. The chain recombines TRBV30 with TRBJ1-3; a weak D match, TRBD1 (5 bases). The CDR3 contains 13 residues. Germline V CDR1 and CDR2: GTSNPN, SVGIG (reference sequence). Trimming left V 3 bases short and J 4 bases short, with 10 bases between. DNA of the CDR3: TGTGCCTGGAGCCAGGGTTCCGGAAACACCATATATTTT. Amino acids: CAWSQGSGNTIYF.

The chain couples TRBV6-5 to TRBJ2-5, with 7 bases aligning to TRBD2. The V gene's germline CDR1 is MNHEY and CDR2 SVGAGI. The J segment lost 5 bases and the V segment lost 8 bases, leaving 5 bases of the junction unmatched. There are 12 residues in the CDR3. CDR3 in amino acids: CASREAGETQYF. CDR3 nucleotide sequence: TGTGCCAGCCGGGAGGCGGGGGAGACCCAGTACTTC.

The J gene is TRBJ1-3, the V gene TRBV19, with D hard to call. Trimming shortened V by 3 bases and J by 9 bases, and 9 bases separated the two germline ends. The CDR3 spans 12 residues. Germline V gene lookup returns CDR1 LNHDA and CDR2 SQIVND (reference sequence). This chain's CDR3 is CASSIQESTIYF. DNA for the CDR3: TGTGCCAGTAGTATCCAGGAGAGCACCATATATTTT.

The chain employs TRBV9 and TRBJ2-5, with 7 bases lining up with TRBD2. Germline CDR1 reads SGDLS; CDR2 reads YYNGEE. The CDR3 length is 18 residues. Germline trimming cut 3 bases from V and 2 bases from J; bases unmatched to any gene: 16. In DNA, the CDR3 is TGTGCCAGCAGCGCGGGCATAGGGAGGGCCGTCTATCAAGAGACCCAGTACTTC. Encoded protein: CASSAGIGRAVYQETQYF.

The V call is TRBV6-2 or TRBV6-3, the J call TRBJ2-1, with TRBD2 matching over 7 bases. Losses at the gene ends were 5 bases for V and 12 bases for J; bases not matched to a gene: 4. Looked up from germline, CDR1 is MNHEY and CDR2 is SVGEGT. The CDR3 has 11 residues. The CDR3 here is CASSTSEAQFF. Written as DNA, the CDR3 is TGTGCCAGCAGTACTAGCGAGGCGCAGTTCTTC.

This clone appeared a few times. The chain carries TRBV27 and TRBJ2-2, with no clear D. This CDR3 has 17 amino acids. V shed 3 bases and J shed 1 base, with 15 bases lying between them. Germline loops: CDR1 MNHEY, CDR2 SMNVEV (reference sequence). The CDR3, as DNA: TGTGCCAGCAGTTTGTCAGTGATAGGATTGAACACCGGGGAGCTGTTTTTT. Amino acids: CASSLSVIGLNTGELFF.